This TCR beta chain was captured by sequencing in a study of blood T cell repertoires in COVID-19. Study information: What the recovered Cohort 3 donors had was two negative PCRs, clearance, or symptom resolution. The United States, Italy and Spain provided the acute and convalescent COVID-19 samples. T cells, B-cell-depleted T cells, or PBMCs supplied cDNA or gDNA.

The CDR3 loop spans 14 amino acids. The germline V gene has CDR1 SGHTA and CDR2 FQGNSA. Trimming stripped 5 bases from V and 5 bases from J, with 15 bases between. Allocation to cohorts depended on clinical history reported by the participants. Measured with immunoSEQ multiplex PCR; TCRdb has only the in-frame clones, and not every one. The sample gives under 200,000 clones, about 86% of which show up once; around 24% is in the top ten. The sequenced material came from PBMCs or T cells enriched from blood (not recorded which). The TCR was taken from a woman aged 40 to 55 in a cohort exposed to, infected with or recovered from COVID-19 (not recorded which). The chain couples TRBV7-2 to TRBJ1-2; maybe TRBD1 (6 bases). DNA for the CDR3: TGTGCCAGCAGCGAACGATTAGGGGGATATGGCTACACCTTC. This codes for CASSERLGGYGYTF. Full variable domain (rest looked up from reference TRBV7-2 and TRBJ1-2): GAGVSQSPSNKVTEKGKDVELRCDPISGHTALYWYRQSLGQGLEFLIYFQGNSAPDKSGLPSDRFSAERTGGSVSTLTIQRTQQEDSAVYLCASSERLGGYGYTFGSGTRLTVV.